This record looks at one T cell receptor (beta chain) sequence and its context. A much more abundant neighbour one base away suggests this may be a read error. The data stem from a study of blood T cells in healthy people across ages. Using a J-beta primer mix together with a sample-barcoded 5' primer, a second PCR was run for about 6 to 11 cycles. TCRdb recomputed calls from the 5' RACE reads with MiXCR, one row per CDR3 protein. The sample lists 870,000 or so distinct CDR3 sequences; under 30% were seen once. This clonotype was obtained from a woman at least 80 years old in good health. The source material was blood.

This chain's CDR3 is CASRPTGNTGELFF. For the CDR3, the DNA is TGTGCCAGCAGACCGACAGGGAACACCGGGGAGCTGTTTTTT. The chain is built from TRBV3-1 and TRBJ2-2; perhaps TRBD1 as D (6 bases). The CDR3 consists of 14 residues. The V end lost 6 bases, the J end lost 1 base, and 9 bases lay between the germline ends. Looked up from germline, CDR1 is LGHDT and CDR2 is YNNKEL (reference sequence).